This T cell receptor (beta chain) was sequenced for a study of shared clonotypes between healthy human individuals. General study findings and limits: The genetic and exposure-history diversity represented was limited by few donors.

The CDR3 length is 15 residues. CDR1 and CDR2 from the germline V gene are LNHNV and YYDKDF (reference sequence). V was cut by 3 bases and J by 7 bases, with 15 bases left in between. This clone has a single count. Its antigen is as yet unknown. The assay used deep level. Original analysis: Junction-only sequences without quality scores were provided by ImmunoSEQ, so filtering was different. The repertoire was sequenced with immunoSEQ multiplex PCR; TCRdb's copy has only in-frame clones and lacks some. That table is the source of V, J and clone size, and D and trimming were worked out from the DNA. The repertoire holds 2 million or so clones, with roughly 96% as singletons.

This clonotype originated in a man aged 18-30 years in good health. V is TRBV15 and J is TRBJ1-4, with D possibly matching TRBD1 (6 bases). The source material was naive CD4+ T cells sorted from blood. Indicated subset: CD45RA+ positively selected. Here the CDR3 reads CATSRQGKGGEKLFF. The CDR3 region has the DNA TGTGCCACCAGCAGGCAGGGGAAGGGGGGTGAAAAACTGTTTTTT.